These T cell receptor beta chains were read from a single sample in a study of blood T cell repertoires in COVID-19. Using immunoSEQ multiplex PCR, the repertoire was profiled, and TCRdb retains in-frame clones only, with some absent. The table records about 110,000 clones, 80% of them present only once. The material sequenced was peripheral blood. The receptors originated from a man aged 70 or older with acute or convalescent COVID-19. The CDR3 runs from the conserved cysteine through the conserved F or W. Each record gives: D gene, J gene, V gene, clone size, CDR3 protein, CDR3 DNA. D genes are given only for firm matches. Rows give clone size only sometimes, using once, few, many, or a class for an expanded clone.

d_call: -
j_call: TRBJ2-3
v_call: TRBV11-3
clone_size: few
cdr3_aa: CASSPGGGQTDTQYF
cdr3_nt: TGTGCCAGCAGCCCCGGAGGGGGCCAGACAGATACGCAGTATTTT

d_call: TRBD1
j_call: TRBJ2-1
v_call: TRBV18
clone_size: -
cdr3_aa: CASSPGQGDFEQFF
cdr3_nt: TGTGCCAGCTCACCCGGACAGGGGGATTTTGAGCAGTTCTTC

d_call: -
j_call: TRBJ2-4
v_call: TRBV9
clone_size: once
cdr3_aa: CASSTGHNLRFPQYF
cdr3_nt: TGTGCCAGCAGCACCGGACATAACCTAAGATTTCCCCAGTACTTC

d_call: -
j_call: TRBJ1-4
v_call: TRBV10-3
clone_size: -
cdr3_aa: CAISEETSLEQLFF
cdr3_nt: TGTGCCATCAGTGAAGAGACTTCGTTAGAACAACTGTTTTTT

d_call: -
j_call: TRBJ2-1
v_call: TRBV18
clone_size: -
cdr3_aa: CASSPSVGYNEQFF
cdr3_nt: TGTGCCAGCTCACCTAGCGTGGGCTACAATGAGCAGTTCTTC

d_call: -
j_call: TRBJ1-1
v_call: TRBV11-3
clone_size: -
cdr3_aa: CASSENQDTEAFF
cdr3_nt: TGTGCCAGCAGCGAAAACCAGGACACTGAAGCTTTCTTT

d_call: TRBD2
j_call: TRBJ2-7
v_call: TRBV3-1/TRBV3-2
clone_size: -
cdr3_aa: CASSPLAGGLSYEQYF
cdr3_nt: TGTGCCAGCAGCCCATTAGCGGGGGGACTATCCTACGAGCAGTACTTC

d_call: TRBD2
j_call: TRBJ2-7
v_call: TRBV15
clone_size: -
cdr3_aa: CATSRVAGGGSYEQYF
cdr3_nt: TGTGCCACCAGCAGAGTAGCAGGCGGGGGCTCCTACGAGCAGTACTTC

d_call: TRBD2
j_call: TRBJ2-2
v_call: TRBV19
clone_size: -
cdr3_aa: CASSIQGGAGELFF
cdr3_nt: TGTGCCAGTAGTATACAGGGAGGGGCCGGGGAGCTGTTTTTT

d_call: TRBD1
j_call: TRBJ1-5
v_call: TRBV6-5
clone_size: -
cdr3_aa: CASSYGQGLGQPQHF
cdr3_nt: TGTGCCAGCAGTTACGGACAGGGGCTAGGTCAGCCCCAGCATTTT

d_call: -
j_call: TRBJ2-3
v_call: TRBV19
clone_size: -
cdr3_aa: CASSMARDTQYF
cdr3_nt: TGTGCCAGTAGTATGGCTAGAGATACGCAGTATTTT

d_call: TRBD1
j_call: TRBJ2-4
v_call: TRBV19
clone_size: -
cdr3_aa: CASTGTGLAKNIQYF
cdr3_nt: TGTGCCAGTACTGGGACAGGGTTGGCCAAAAACATTCAGTACTTC

d_call: -
j_call: TRBJ1-1
v_call: TRBV6-5
clone_size: -
cdr3_aa: CASSYRFPAEAFF
cdr3_nt: TGTGCCAGCAGTTACAGGTTCCCAGCGGAAGCTTTCTTT

d_call: -
j_call: TRBJ1-5
v_call: TRBV12-3/TRBV12-4
clone_size: -
cdr3_aa: CASSPSDQPQHF
cdr3_nt: TGTGCCAGCAGTCCCTCTGATCAGCCCCAGCATTTT

d_call: -
j_call: TRBJ2-1
v_call: TRBV13
clone_size: few
cdr3_aa: CASSLQVYNEQFF
cdr3_nt: TGTGCCAGCAGCTTACAGGTATACAATGAGCAGTTCTTC

d_call: -
j_call: TRBJ2-7
v_call: TRBV7-9
clone_size: -
cdr3_aa: CASSLARKRQHEQYF
cdr3_nt: TGTGCCAGCAGCTTAGCGCGGAAACGACAGCACGAGCAGTACTTC

d_call: -
j_call: TRBJ1-3
v_call: TRBV12-3/TRBV12-4
clone_size: -
cdr3_aa: CASSSGNTIYF
cdr3_nt: TGTGCCAGCAGTTCCGGGAACACCATATATTTT

d_call: -
j_call: TRBJ1-3
v_call: TRBV7-2
clone_size: -
cdr3_aa: CASSSLRSSGNTIYF
cdr3_nt: TGTGCCAGCAGCTCTCTTCGGAGCTCTGGAAACACCATATATTTT

d_call: -
j_call: TRBJ1-5
v_call: TRBV7-9
clone_size: -
cdr3_aa: CASSLDSSNQPQHF
cdr3_nt: TGTGCCAGCAGTCTCGACAGTAGCAATCAGCCCCAGCATTTT

d_call: TRBD1
j_call: TRBJ1-1
v_call: TRBV6-1
clone_size: once
cdr3_aa: CASSSHQGADTEAFF
cdr3_nt: TGTGCCAGCAGTTCCCATCAGGGGGCCGACACTGAAGCTTTCTTT

d_call: -
j_call: TRBJ2-5
v_call: TRBV2
clone_size: -
cdr3_aa: CASSEEGETQYF
cdr3_nt: TGTGCCAGCAGCGAGGAGGGAGAGACCCAGTACTTC

d_call: TRBD1
j_call: TRBJ1-4
v_call: TRBV2
clone_size: few
cdr3_aa: CASMRQGVAEKLFF
cdr3_nt: TGTGCCAGCATGAGACAGGGAGTGGCGGAAAAACTGTTTTTT

d_call: TRBD2
j_call: TRBJ2-2
v_call: TRBV19
clone_size: -
cdr3_aa: CASSIVTLAGNTGELFF
cdr3_nt: TGTGCCAGTAGTATAGTCACACTAGCGGGGAACACCGGGGAGCTGTTTTTT

d_call: TRBD1
j_call: TRBJ1-2
v_call: TRBV7-9
clone_size: -
cdr3_aa: CASTGQAASYGYTF
cdr3_nt: TGTGCCAGCACCGGACAGGCTGCATCCTATGGCTACACCTTC

d_call: TRBD2
j_call: TRBJ2-7
v_call: TRBV7-2
clone_size: -
cdr3_aa: CASRKDRALLAGQNEQYF
cdr3_nt: TGTGCCAGCAGGAAAGACAGGGCCTTACTAGCGGGGCAGAACGAGCAGTACTTC